The rows below give T cell receptor beta chains drawn from one sample of a study of T cells in Graves' hyperthyroidism and ophthalmopathy. Each CDR3 protein gets one entry after TCRdb re-called the multiplex PCR reads with MiXCR. The profile shows hundreds of thousands of distinct CDR3 sequences, under 45% of them singletons. What was sequenced was blood. The receptor set was obtained from a woman aged 40-49 years with Graves' hyperthyroidism. Both conserved end residues are part of each CDR3. A D gene is named only where the DNA matches it firmly. Clone size appears in some rows only: once, few, many, or a class for an expanded clone.

>TRBJ1-6|few|TRBV12-3/TRBV12-4|.|16
TGTGCCAGCAGCTCCTCGGGGGGGGGATGGCATTCACCCCTCCACTTT
CASSSSGGGWHSPLHF
>TRBJ1-5|many|TRBV7-9|.|14
TGTGCCAGCAGCTTAAGTACAGAATATCAGCCCCAGCATTTT
CASSLSTEYQPQHF
>TRBJ1-1|.|TRBV20-1|.|14
TGCAGTGCGATTCGAGACAGCGCCGGCACTGAAGCTTTCTTT
CSAIRDSAGTEAFF
>TRBJ2-2|.|TRBV7-3|.|15
TGTGCCAGCAGCGTGCCGACAGTTCCCGGGAATGAGCAGTTCTTT
CASSVPTVPGNEQFF
>TRBJ2-3|few|TRBV7-8|.|16
TGTGCCAGCAGCCCGACCGACAGGGAGGGAATGGATACGCAGTATTTT
CASSPTDREGMDTQYF
>TRBJ2-5|few|TRBV11-3|.|10
TGTGCCAGCAGCTTAAGAACCCAGTACTTC
CASSLRTQYF
>TRBJ1-1|many|TRBV7-3|.|14
TGTGCCAGCAGCTTGGCAGGGTCTAACACTGAAGCTTTCTTT
CASSLAGSNTEAFF
>TRBJ1-2|.|TRBV6-5|.|15
TGTGCCAGCAGTTACTCACCAACAGCGAACTATGGCTACACCTTC
CASSYSPTANYGYTF
>TRBJ1-2|.|TRBV7-8|.|17
TGTGCCAGCAGTTTATCCTCCAGGGGCGATATCTCCTATGGCTACACCTTC
CASSLSSRGDISYGYTF
>TRBJ1-3|.|TRBV19|.|15
TGTGCCAGTAGTATTGGACAGTTCTCTGGAAACACCATATATTTT
CASSIGQFSGNTIYF
>TRBJ2-7|.|TRBV14|TRBD1|17
TGTGCCAGCAGCCCCCCAGGCCCGACAGGGGCAGACTACGAGCAGTACTTC
CASSPPGPTGADYEQYF
>TRBJ1-5|many|TRBV12-5|.|13
TGTGCTAGTGGTTGGGCCCACAATCAGCCCCAGCATTTT
CASGWAHNQPQHF
>TRBJ2-5|many|TRBV20-1|TRBD2|15
TGCAGTGCTACACCGGGACTAGCCGGCCAAGAGACCCAGTACTTC
CSATPGLAGQETQYF
>TRBJ2-7|.|TRBV7-3|TRBD1|14
TGTGCCAGCAGTTTAGGCAGGGGGCGCCGCGAGCAGTACTTC
CASSLGRGRREQYF
>TRBJ2-7|few|TRBV12-3/TRBV12-4|TRBD1|14
TGTGCCAGCAGTTTGAGGGGGCGATTGTACGAGCAGTACTTC
CASSLRGRLYEQYF
>TRBJ1-1|many|TRBV10-3|.|17
TGTGCCATCAGTGAGTCGGTTTCAGGACGGGGGAACACTGAAGCTTTCTTT
CAISESVSGRGNTEAFF
>TRBJ1-4|few|TRBV4-3|.|15
TGCGCCAGCAGCCAACTTACACGGAATAATGAAAAACTGTTTTTT
CASSQLTRNNEKLFF
>TRBJ1-2|many|TRBV6-2/TRBV6-3|.|13
TGTGCCACTTTACTGGACGGCAACTATGGCTACACCTTC
CATLLDGNYGYTF
>TRBJ1-1|few|TRBV13|TRBD1|15
TGTGCCAGCAGCTTAGGCGGGGGGACAGGGGCCTTTGCTTTCTTT
CASSLGGGTGAFAFF
>TRBJ1-6|few|TRBV6-2/TRBV6-3|.|13
TGTGCCAGCCGGCGGGGGGCTAATTCACCCCTCCACTTT
CASRRGANSPLHF
>TRBJ1-1|.|TRBV12-3/TRBV12-4|.|14
TGTGCCAGCAGCTACCTGTCGGTGGACACTGAAGCTTCCTTT
CASSYLSVDTEASF
>TRBJ1-2|many|TRBV20-1|.|12
TGCAGTGCTCCCGCCGGAAACTATGGCTACACCTTC
CSAPAGNYGYTF
>TRBJ2-5|.|TRBV12-3/TRBV12-4|TRBD2|18
TGTGCCAGCAGTTTGCAGCCGAGACTAGCGGGGGTACAAGAGACCCAGTACTTC
CASSLQPRLAGVQETQYF
>TRBJ1-4|.|TRBV29-1|.|12
TGCAGCGTTCGAGGGTCGCGGGGGATACTGTTTTTT
CSVRGSRGILFF
>TRBJ2-7|many|TRBV5-1|TRBD1|15
TGCGCCAGCAGCAGCCCCGGGACAGGAAACTACGAGCAGTACTTC
CASSSPGTGNYEQYF
>TRBJ2-7|.|TRBV2|TRBD1|14
TGTGCCAGCACTGTCCGGGACAGGAACTACGAGCAGTACTTC
CASTVRDRNYEQYF
>TRBJ2-7|.|TRBV6-2/TRBV6-3|TRBD2|14
TGTGCCAGCAACGAGGGACTAGCTGGGTACGAGCAGTACTTC
CASNEGLAGYEQYF
>TRBJ1-4|few|TRBV6-6|.|16
TGTGCCAGCAGTTACCGGGCCGAGGCCTTAAATGAAAAACTGTTTTTT
CASSYRAEALNEKLFF
>TRBJ2-7|once|TRBV28|.|18
TGTGCCAGCAGTTTATTGAAAATTAGGGAGAAGGGGTACGTAGAGCAGTACTTC
CASSLLKIREKGYVEQYF
>TRBJ1-2|once|TRBV11-2|TRBD1|13
TGTGCCAGCAGGCGGGGACAGGTAGCTGGAAACACCTTC
CASRRGQVAGNTF
>TRBJ2-5|many|TRBV29-1|.|12
TGCAGCGTTGACCCCCATCAAGAGACCCAGTACTTC
CSVDPHQETQYF
>TRBJ2-2|many|TRBV20-1|TRBD2|15
TGCAGTGCTAAAGGACTAGCGGGAAACACCGGGGAGCTGTTTTTT
CSAKGLAGNTGELFF
>TRBJ1-4|.|TRBV20-1|TRBD1|15
TGCAGTGCCCACAACCAGGGGGCAGAGGGTGAAAAACTGTTTTTT
CSAHNQGAEGEKLFF
>TRBJ1-3|few|TRBV6-6|TRBD1|17
TGTGCCAGCAGTTACTCTAGGGGACAGGGCTCTGGAAACACCATATATTTT
CASSYSRGQGSGNTIYF
>TRBJ2-7|many|TRBV19|.|15
TGTGCCAGTAGTATAGGGGGAGAACCATACTACGAGCAGTACTTC
CASSIGGEPYYEQYF
>TRBJ2-5|.|TRBV12-3/TRBV12-4|.|15
TGTGCCAGCAGTCCGAAGTGGGCTGGCTTGGAGACCCAGTACTTC
CASSPKWAGLETQYF
>TRBJ2-5|few|TRBV7-8|.|12
TGTGCCAGCAGTCCGGGGGCAGAGACCCAGTACTTC
CASSPGAETQYF
>TRBJ1-3|.|TRBV19|TRBD1|15
TGTGCCAGTAGTACGACAGGGATCTCTGGAAACACCATATATTTT
CASSTTGISGNTIYF
>TRBJ1-1|.|TRBV19|.|13
TGTGCCAGTAGTATGAGGGGGACTAATGAAGCTTTCTTT
CASSMRGTNEAFF
>TRBJ1-5|.|TRBV6-5|.|17
TGTGCCAGCAGTAGGGACGGACCCGCTTATAGCAATCAGCCCCAGCATTTT
CASSRDGPAYSNQPQHF
>TRBJ1-6|many|TRBV15|.|13
TGTGCCACCAGCAGAAGTACCGCGTCACCCCTCCACTTT
CATSRSTASPLHF
>TRBJ1-6|.|TRBV25-1|.|15
TGTGCCAGCAGTGAAAACCCGGGGGCTAATTCACCCCTCCACTTT
CASSENPGANSPLHF
>TRBJ2-5|many|TRBV6-6|TRBD2|16
TGTGCCAGCAGTGAAATGGGTGTAGCGGGGGGGCGGACCCAGTACTTC
CASSEMGVAGGRTQYF
>TRBJ2-2|.|TRBV5-6|TRBD1|17
TGTGCCAGCAGCTTGGCCGGAATGGGACAGGGAAGAGGGGAGCTGTTTTTT
CASSLAGMGQGRGELFF
>TRBJ2-2|few|TRBV12-3/TRBV12-4|TRBD2|15
TGTGCCAGCAGCACGACTAGCCGTAACACCGGGGAGCTGTTTTTT
CASSTTSRNTGELFF
>TRBJ1-2|few|TRBV6-6|.|15
TGTGCCAGCGGGGGTCAGGGGCGGCTTAGCTATGGCTACACCTTC
CASGGQGRLSYGYTF
>TRBJ2-2|.|TRBV7-2|.|15
.
CASSPWTSIPGSCFF
>TRBJ1-1|many|TRBV6-5|TRBD1|13
TGTGCCAGCTCGTCAGGGGGTAGCACTGAAGCTTTCTTT
CASSSGGSTEAFF
>TRBJ2-3|few|TRBV7-8|.|13
TGTGCCAGCAGCTTTGGGGACGTCAATACGCAGTATTTT
CASSFGDVNTQYF
>TRBJ1-1|few|TRBV5-1|.|13
TGCGCCAGCAGCGCAGGCCCAAACACTGAAGCTTTCTTT
CASSAGPNTEAFF
>TRBJ1-5|many|TRBV6-6|.|15
TGTGCCAGCAGTAACAGGGAGGGTAGCAATCAGCCCCAGCATTTT
CASSNREGSNQPQHF
>TRBJ1-4|few|TRBV6-2/TRBV6-3|.|15
TGTGCCAGCAGTGGTTACGGGACCCAAAGCGGAAAACTGTTTTTT
CASSGYGTQSGKLFF
>TRBJ1-1|many|TRBV12-3/TRBV12-4|.|13
TGTGCCAGCAGTTTATTTGGGTTACCTGAAGCTTTCTTT
CASSLFGLPEAFF
>TRBJ1-1|many|TRBV2|.|14
TGTGCCAGCATCATATGTGACTGGAACACTGAAGCTTTCTTT
CASIICDWNTEAFF